This T cell receptor beta chain was captured in a study of blood T cell repertoires in COVID-19. Study summary: Some COVID-19 samples were acute and others convalescent; all came from the United States, Italy and Spain.

Germline trimming cut 5 bases from V and 0 bases from J; bases unmatched to any gene: 15. CDR3 length: 21 residues. Germline V gene sequence: CDR1 SGHTA, CDR2 FQGTGA. In the authors' workflow: Estimated nucleated cell counts came from reference gene primer amplification. Clones were sequenced by immunoSEQ multiplex PCR, and TCRdb holds only the in-frame ones, with some missing. V, J and clone size were drawn from that table, and D and trimming were deduced from the DNA. The sample has a few hundred thousand clones, approximately 84% seen once. The source material was peripheral blood. The sequence came from a person between 65 and 79 years old with COVID-19, enrolled during active disease. This rearrangement joins TRBV7-3 to TRBJ2-1, with 14 bases aligning to TRBD2. This CDR3 reads CASSPVGLAGDLRASYNEQFF. CDR3 DNA sequence: TGTGCCAGCAGCCCCGTGGGACTAGCGGGAGACCTAAGGGCCTCCTACAATGAGCAGTTCTTC.